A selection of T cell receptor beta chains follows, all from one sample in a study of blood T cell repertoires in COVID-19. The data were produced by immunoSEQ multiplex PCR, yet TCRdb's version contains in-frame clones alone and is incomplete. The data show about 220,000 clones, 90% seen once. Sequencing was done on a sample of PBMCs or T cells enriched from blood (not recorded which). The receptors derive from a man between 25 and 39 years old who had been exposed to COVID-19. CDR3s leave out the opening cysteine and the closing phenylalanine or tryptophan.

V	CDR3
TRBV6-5	ASWGENTEAF
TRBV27	ASSKRQGANTEAF
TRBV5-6	ASSNLRAGGASSAQY
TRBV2	ASTLDNSYEQY
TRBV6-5	ASSYTAGTDTQY
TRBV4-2	ASSPEGTRAGGQPQH
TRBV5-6	ASGLKGATVTEAF
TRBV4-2	ASSQGLAGGLQETQY
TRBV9	ASSQGLAGHYNEQF
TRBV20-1	SASRDRDGEQY
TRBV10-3	ATSGGATDTQY
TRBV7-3	ASSQDRAETQY
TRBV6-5	ASSSRTSGDEQF
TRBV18	ASSPNGQTNEKLF
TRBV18	ASSPPHAGGYTIY
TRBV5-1	ASSLGGPGAYNEQF
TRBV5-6	ASSLGTADRYGYT
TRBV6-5	ASSATTGGVQPQH
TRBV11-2	ASSLALAGDNEQF
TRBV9	ASSVGGVYGYT
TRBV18	ASSPIGSPEREAF
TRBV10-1	ASSESGQVSYNEQF
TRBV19	ASSGGDGYSGNTIY
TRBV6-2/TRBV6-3	ASSYVGRGTEAF
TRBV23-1	ASSQSGGGNTYNEQF
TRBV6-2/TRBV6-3	ASSYPPGSGTDTQY
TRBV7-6	ASSSGHVGSTDTQY
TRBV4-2	ASSQEVSRSNEKLF
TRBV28	ATGSAYGYT
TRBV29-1	SVKTVYEQY
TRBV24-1	ATSVSGQGAARDEKLF
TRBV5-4	ASSSRTGSYEQY
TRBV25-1	ASSLYYEQY
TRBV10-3	AIRDRGPSYEQY
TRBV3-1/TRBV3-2	ASSPQGHEKLF
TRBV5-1	ASSPEGQGYGYT
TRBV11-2	ASSSDSYEQY
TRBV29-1	SPRTEHYEQY
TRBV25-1	ASSEESGNTEAF
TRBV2	ASSPLTSGEETQY
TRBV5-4	ASSEDRGTEAF
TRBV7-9	ASSPNSGQPQH
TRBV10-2	ASSESLERGLSYEQY
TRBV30	AWNYGGNTEAF
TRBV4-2	ASSQERVGGGRLNTEAF
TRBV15	ATSVRGEGTEAF
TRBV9	ASSVATGGTNTEAF
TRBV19	ASSAYNEQF
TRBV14	ASSQFIGGRSPLH
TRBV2	ASSFDRVAYEQY